This T cell receptor beta chain was captured in a study of T cell changes during pregnancy in multiple sclerosis. The table came from immunoSEQ multiplex PCR; TCRdb's copy has only in-frame clones and leaves some out. The profile covers tens of thousands of clones, with 91% appearing a single time and approximately 1.5% taken by the ten largest. This clone was detected only once. The length of the CDR3 is 16 residues. V lost 0 bases, J lost 5 bases, and 9 bases stayed unmatched. Germline values: CDR1 SGDLS, CDR2 YYNGEE. The sequences come from peripheral blood, collected after pregnancy. The chain has TRBV9 and TRBJ2-5, with TRBD2 matching 8 bases. This receptor was identified in a female donor in good health, enrolled as a control in a pregnancy study. The chain's CDR3 is CASSVGWRGAEETQYF. CDR3 coding DNA: TGTGCCAGCAGCGTAGGATGGCGGGGGGCGGAGGAGACCCAGTACTTC.